The clone carrying this T cell receptor (beta chain) was counted only a few times. These data are taken from a study of beta chain features in type 1 diabetes. Turning to the study itself: The samples had about 110,000,000 sorted cells examined in all.

Germline values: CDR1 LGHNA, CDR2 YNFKEQ. The CDR3 loop spans 18 amino acids. Germline trimming cut 3 bases from V and 2 bases from J; bases unmatched to any gene: 11. The authors reverse transcribed all of the isolated RNA, so sequencing captured expressed TCRB transcripts. Measured with immunoSEQ multiplex PCR; TCRdb has only the in-frame clones, and not every one. The table shows 300,000 to 350,000 clones, with approximately 8.2% occurring only once. This receptor was taken from a woman between 18 and 29 years old in good health. J is TRBJ2-7 and V is TRBV4-2, with 12 bases identical to TRBD2. Sequencing used central memory CD4+ T cells from blood. CDR3: CASSQEPGLAGTAYEQYF. In DNA form, the CDR3 reads TGTGCCAGCAGCCAGGAACCGGGACTAGCGGGTACTGCCTACGAGCAGTACTTC.